This T cell receptor (beta chain) emerged from a study of CD8 T cells in ankylosing spondylitis. Study-wide findings and caveats: The authors found the disease-linked clones to be CD8+ and relatively rare in peripheral blood. Disease-associated clones were reportedly significantly overrepresented in matched ankylosing spondylitis synovial fluid. Some of these motif variants have turned up before, in reports on reactive arthritis synovial fluid and blood. Seemingly distinctive of ankylosing spondylitis blood was a TCR beta motif formed by eight highly homologous variants.

Trimming took off 3 bases at V and 0 bases at J, with 6 bases between the two ends. CDR1 is MGHRA, CDR2 YSYEKL, per germline. CDR3 length equals 13 residues. TCR beta libraries were made by quantitative 5'-RACE with molecular barcodes. TCRdb independently ran MiXCR on the 5' RACE reads; one entry per CDR3 protein. The sample contains fewer than 550,000 distinct CDR3 sequences, roughly 5.3% of which appear only once. This clonotype has at least ten counts. Its target is unknown. J is TRBJ2-7 and V is TRBV4-1, with D perhaps matching TRBD2 (6 bases). Sample: blood, either unsorted or a sorted T cell fraction (not recorded which). The receptor was derived from a male donor with ankylosing spondylitis. CDR3 loop: CASSHGSSYEQYF. CDR3 DNA: TGCGCCAGCAGCCACGGGAGCTCCTACGAGCAGTACTTC.